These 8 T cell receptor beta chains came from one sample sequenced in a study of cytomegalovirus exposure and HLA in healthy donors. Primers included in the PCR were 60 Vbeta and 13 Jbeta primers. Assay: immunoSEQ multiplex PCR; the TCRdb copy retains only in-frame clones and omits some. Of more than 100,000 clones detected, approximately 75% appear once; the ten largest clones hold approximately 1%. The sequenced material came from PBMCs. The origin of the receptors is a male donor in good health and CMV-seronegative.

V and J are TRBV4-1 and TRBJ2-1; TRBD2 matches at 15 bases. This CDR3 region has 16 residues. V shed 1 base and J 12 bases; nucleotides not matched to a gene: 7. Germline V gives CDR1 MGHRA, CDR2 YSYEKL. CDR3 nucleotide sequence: TGCGCCAGCAGCCAAGCCTGGACTAGCGGGGGGGGCCGGCAGTTCTTC. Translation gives CASSQAWTSGGGRQFF.

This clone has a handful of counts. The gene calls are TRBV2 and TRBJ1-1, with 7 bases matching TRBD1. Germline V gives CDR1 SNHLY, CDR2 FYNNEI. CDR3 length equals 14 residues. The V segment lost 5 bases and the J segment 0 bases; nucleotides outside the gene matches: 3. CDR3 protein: CASSSDRVNTEAFF. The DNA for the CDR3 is TGTGCCAGCAGTTCAGACAGGGTGAACACTGAAGCTTTCTTT.

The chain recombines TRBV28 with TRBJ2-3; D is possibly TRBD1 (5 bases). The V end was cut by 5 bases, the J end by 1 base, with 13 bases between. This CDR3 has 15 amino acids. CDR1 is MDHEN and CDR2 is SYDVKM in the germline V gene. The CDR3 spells CASSAPGLGTDTQYF. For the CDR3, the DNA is TGTGCCAGCAGTGCCCCAGGGTTGGGCACAGATACGCAGTATTTT.

In DNA, the CDR3 is TGTGCCAGCAGCTTGGCCGGGCAGGGGCCACCCCTCCACTTT. It specifies CASSLAGQGPPLHF. The chain links TRBV5-4 to TRBJ1-6, with D perhaps TRBD1 (6 bases). CDR3 length equals 14 residues. V was trimmed by 0 bases and J by 11 bases, leaving 12 bases between them. Looked up from germline, CDR1 is SGHNT and CDR2 is YYREEE (reference sequence).

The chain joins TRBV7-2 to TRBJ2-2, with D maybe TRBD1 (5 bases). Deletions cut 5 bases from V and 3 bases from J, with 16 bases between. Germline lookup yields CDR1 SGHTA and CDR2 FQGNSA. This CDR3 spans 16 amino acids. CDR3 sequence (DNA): TGTGCCAGCAGCCGAGATTGGGGCGCGGACACCGGGGAGCTGTTTTTT. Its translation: CASSRDWGADTGELFF.

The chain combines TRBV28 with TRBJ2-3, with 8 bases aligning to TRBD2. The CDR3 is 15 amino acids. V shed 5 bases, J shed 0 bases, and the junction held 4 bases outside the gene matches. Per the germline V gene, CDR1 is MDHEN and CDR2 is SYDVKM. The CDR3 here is CASSPAGGSTDTQYF. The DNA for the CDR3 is TGTGCCAGCAGTCCCGCGGGGGGAAGCACAGATACGCAGTATTTT.

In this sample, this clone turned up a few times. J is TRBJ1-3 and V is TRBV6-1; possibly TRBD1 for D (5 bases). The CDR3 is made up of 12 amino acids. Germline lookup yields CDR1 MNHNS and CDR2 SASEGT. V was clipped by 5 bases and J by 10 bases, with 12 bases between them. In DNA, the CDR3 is TGTGCCAGCAGTCCCCGACAGCAAACCATATATTTT. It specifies CASSPRQQTIYF.

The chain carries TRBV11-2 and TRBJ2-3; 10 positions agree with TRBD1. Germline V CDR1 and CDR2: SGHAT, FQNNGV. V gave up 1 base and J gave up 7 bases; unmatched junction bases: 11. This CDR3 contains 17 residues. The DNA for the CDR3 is TGTGCCAGCAGCTTAGTCGGGCGGGACAGGGGAAGGCATACGCAGTATTTT. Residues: CASSLVGRDRGRHTQYF.